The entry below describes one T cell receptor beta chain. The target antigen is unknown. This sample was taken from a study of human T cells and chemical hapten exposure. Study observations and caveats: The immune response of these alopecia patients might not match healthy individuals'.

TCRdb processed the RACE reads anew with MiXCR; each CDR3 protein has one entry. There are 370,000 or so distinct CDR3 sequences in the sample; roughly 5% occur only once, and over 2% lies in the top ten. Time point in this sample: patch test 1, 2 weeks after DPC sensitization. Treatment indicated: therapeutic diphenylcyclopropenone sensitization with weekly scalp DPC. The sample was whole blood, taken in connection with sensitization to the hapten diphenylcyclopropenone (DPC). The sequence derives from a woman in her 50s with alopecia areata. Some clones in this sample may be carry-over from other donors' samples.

The CDR3 bases are TGCAGCACTAGCGGGAGGGGTGACGAGCAGTACTTC. Translating it yields CSTSGRGDEQYF. The chain employs TRBV29-1 and TRBJ2-7; 13 bases map to TRBD2. V was pared by 8 bases and J by 5 bases, with 3 bases of the junction left unmatched. This CDR3 is 12 amino acids long. Looked up from germline, CDR1 is SQVTM and CDR2 is ANQGSEA.